The 24 T cell receptor beta chains below all came from one sample that was sequenced in a study of cytomegalovirus exposure and HLA in healthy donors. The PCR contained 60 Vbeta and 13 Jbeta primers. Repertoires were generated with immunoSEQ multiplex PCR, while TCRdb's copy carries only in-frame clones and drops some. The table has about 120,000 clones, roughly 80% seen once; the top ten hold around 9.9%. Sequenced input: PBMCs. The receptors originated from a man aged 25-45 years in good health and CMV-seropositive.

This sequence joins TRBV4-3 and TRBJ1-2; TRBD1 might be the D (5 bases). CDR1 LGHNA and CDR2 YSLEER come from the germline V gene. Between the trimmed V and J ends, which lost 3 bases and 2 bases, there was a span of 13 bases. CDR3 size: 15 residues. The CDR3 DNA is TGCGCCAGCAGCCAGTGGGCAGGGCAAAACTATGGCTACACCTTC. Amino acids: CASSQWAGQNYGYTF.

CDR3 nucleotide sequence: TGCAGCGTTGACAACAGGGGAACCAATGAGCAGTTCTTC. Residues: CSVDNRGTNEQFF. The genes are TRBV29-1 and TRBJ2-1; 7 positions match TRBD1. The junction had 5 bases not matched to a gene; V was cut back by 3 bases and J by 6 bases. This CDR3 spans 13 amino acids. From germline, CDR1 is SQVTM and CDR2 ANQGSEA.

V gene TRBV5-1 combines with J gene TRBJ1-2, with a tentative D call TRBD1 (6 bases). CDR3 length: 12 residues. Between the trimmed V and J ends, which lost 1 base and 8 bases, there was a span of 9 bases. CDR1 SGHRS and CDR2 YFSETQ come from the germline V gene. The CDR3 loop is CASSLTGNGYTF. The CDR3 DNA follows: TGCGCCAGCAGCTTGACAGGGAACGGCTACACCTTC.

V gene TRBV19 combines with J gene TRBJ2-1; 7 bases map to TRBD1. This CDR3 spans 13 amino acids. Germline CDR1 LNHDA, CDR2 SQIVND (reference sequence). V was clipped by 6 bases and J by 8 bases; unmatched bases: 7. The CDR3 region has the DNA TGTGCCAGTAGCCAGGGGGTGGACGATGAGCAGTTCTTC. Encoded protein: CASSQGVDDEQFF.

This chain joins TRBV9 and TRBJ2-3; weak D call: TRBD2 (6 bases). CDR1 and CDR2 from the germline V gene are SGDLS and YYNGEE. V lost 3 bases and J 2 bases, leaving 10 bases between the germline ends. This CDR3 region has 14 residues. Here the CDR3 reads CASSGGLNTDTQYF. CDR3 coding DNA: TGTGCCAGCAGCGGGGGACTCAACACAGATACGCAGTATTTT.

The rearrangement joins TRBV29-1 to TRBJ2-7; 9 nucleotides align to TRBD2. The CDR3 loop spans 18 amino acids. V dropped 6 bases and J dropped 4; count of bases not matched to a gene: 22. Germline V gives CDR1 SQVTM, CDR2 ANQGSEA. The CDR3 loop reads CSVRGDRRTGLAVYEQYF. The CDR3 region has the DNA TGCAGCGTAAGAGGGGACAGACGAACGGGACTAGCAGTATACGAGCAGTACTTC.

This clone was counted a few times. The chain is built from TRBV14 and TRBJ2-1; D not certain. This CDR3 contains 15 residues. From germline, CDR1 is SGHDN and CDR2 FVKESK. The V end lost 3 bases, the J end lost 0 bases, and 9 bases lay between the germline ends. CDR3 loop: CASSHSVSSYNEQFF. CDR3 nucleotide sequence: TGTGCCAGCAGCCACTCTGTGAGCTCCTACAATGAGCAGTTCTTC.

The V and J genes are TRBV27 and TRBJ1-5; no firm D call. This CDR3 comprises 15 residues. Between the trimmed V and J ends, which lost 3 bases and 6 bases, there was a span of 15 bases. Germline assignment: CDR1 MNHEY and CDR2 SMNVEV (reference sequence). The CDR3 loop reads CASSFSAAFRQPQHF. The CDR3 DNA reads TGTGCCAGCAGTTTCTCGGCGGCTTTTCGTCAGCCCCAGCATTTT.

Of note for this clone: The identical CDR3 is also encoded by other nucleotide sequences in the sample. The chain is built from TRBV5-1 and TRBJ1-1, with 9 nucleotides matching TRBD1. CDR3 length equals 14 residues. CDR1 and CDR2 from the germline V gene are SGHRS and YFSETQ. The ends lost 3 bases at V and 1 base at J; junction bases unmatched: 1. CDR3 in DNA: TGCGCCAGCAGCTGGGACAGGGCGAACACTGAAGCTTTCTTT. It yields the protein CASSWDRANTEAFF.

V usage is TRBV6-1 and J usage is TRBJ2-5; unclear D gene. This CDR3 is built from 15 residues. Germline lookup yields CDR1 MNHNS and CDR2 SASEGT. The V gene lost 5 bases and the J gene lost 5 bases, with 18 bases spanning the gap. The CDR3 region is CASSLYRPPGETQYF. The CDR3 nucleotides read TGTGCCAGCAGTCTCTATAGGCCTCCCGGGGAGACCCAGTACTTC.

The chain has TRBV7-2 and TRBJ2-7; the match to TRBD2 covers 9 bases. V dropped 3 bases and J dropped 3; count of bases not matched to a gene: 9. The CDR3 is 16 amino acids. CDR1 is SGHTA and CDR2 is FQGNSA in the germline V gene. As DNA, the CDR3 is TGTGCCAGCAGCTTTGCACCCTTAGCGGGAGTCTACGAGCAGTACTTC. Residues: CASSFAPLAGVYEQYF.

Concerning this clone itself: Other DNA sequences in the same sample also yield this CDR3. The V call is TRBV28, the J call TRBJ2-7; D gene ambiguous. This CDR3 is 12 amino acids long. Germline V CDR1 and CDR2: MDHEN, SYDVKM. The V gene lost 3 bases and the J gene lost 4 bases, with 7 bases spanning the gap. CDR3 region: CASSFWQYEQYF. Written as DNA, the CDR3 is TGTGCCAGCAGTTTCTGGCAGTACGAGCAGTACTTC.

This chain links TRBV6-6 with TRBJ1-1; no firm D call. Trimming cost V 7 bases and J 8 bases, with 17 bases left between them. This CDR3 contains 13 residues. CDR1 and CDR2 from the germline V gene are MNHNY and SVGAGI (reference sequence). In DNA, the CDR3 is TGTGCCAGCACTCTCGCTCAACTCGGGGAAGCTTTCTTT. As protein: CASTLAQLGEAFF.

The rearrangement uses TRBV14 and TRBJ2-5; 14 nucleotides align to TRBD2. CDR1 and CDR2 from the germline V gene are SGHDN and FVKESK. The junction had 9 bases not matched to a gene; V was cut back by 4 bases and J by 5 bases. The CDR3 consists of 17 residues. Written as DNA, the CDR3 is TGTGCCAGCAGCCCGGGACTAGCGGGAGTAAGCCGGGAGACCCAGTACTTC. Translated: CASSPGLAGVSRETQYF.

The chain has TRBV27 and TRBJ2-1; 8 bases map to TRBD2. There are 18 residues in the CDR3. The germline V gene encodes CDR1 MNHEY and CDR2 SMNVEV (reference sequence). Trimming removed 2 bases from V and 1 base from J; junction bases left unmatched: 10. CDR3 DNA sequence: TGTGCCAGCAGTTTACGTCCGGGAAGCGGGAGATCCTACAATGAGCAGTTCTTC. Its translation: CASSLRPGSGRSYNEQFF.

This rearrangement joins TRBV5-1 to TRBJ2-5, with 10 nucleotides matching TRBD1. After removal of 3 bases from V and 4 bases from J, the junction contained 0 bases not matched to a gene. There are 13 residues in the CDR3. Per germline, CDR1 SGHRS and CDR2 YFSETQ. CDR3 coding DNA: TGCGCCAGCAGCTGGGACAGGGGAGAGACCCAGTACTTC. This sequence encodes CASSWDRGETQYF.

In this sample, this clone turned up once. The chain employs TRBV9 and TRBJ2-3; D not certain. V lost 0 bases and J 2 bases, leaving 7 bases between the germline ends. The CDR3 is 14 amino acids. Germline values: CDR1 SGDLS, CDR2 YYNGEE. The CDR3 is CASSVDSNTDTQYF. The CDR3 DNA reads TGTGCCAGCAGCGTAGATTCTAACACAGATACGCAGTATTTT.

The chain has TRBV5-5 and TRBJ2-5, with 7 bases that match TRBD2. The CDR3 totals 16 residues. In germline, CDR1 is SGHKS, CDR2 YYEKEE (reference sequence). V shed 4 bases, J shed 9 bases, and the junction held 18 bases outside the gene matches. The CDR3 DNA reads as TGTGCCAGCAGCCCGCCCGTCCGGGAGGAAGGAGCGGCCCAGTACTTC. This codes for CASSPPVREEGAAQYF. The entire variable domain, with the rest obtained from reference TRBV5-5 and TRBJ2-5, is as follows: DAGVTQSPTHLIKTRGQQVTLRCSPISGHKSVSWYQQVLGQGPQFIFQYYEKEERGRGNFPDRFSARQFPNYSSELNVNALLLGDSALYLCASSPPVREEGAAQYFGPGTRLLVL.

The chain employs TRBV5-1 and TRBJ2-7; TRBD2 aligns across 14 bases. There are 16 residues in the CDR3. The germline gives CDR1 SGHRS, CDR2 YFSETQ. The V and J ends lost 4 bases and 3 bases, in that order; junction bases with no gene match: 6. The CDR3 DNA is TGCGCCAGCAGCCCTCCGGGACTAGCGGGAGACTACGAGCAGTACTTC. It is translated as CASSPPGLAGDYEQYF.

This clone was detected only a few times. CDR3 sequence reads: CAISEWAQGKNGNTEAFF. CDR3 bases: TGTGCCATCAGTGAGTGGGCACAGGGAAAGAATGGGAACACTGAAGCTTTCTTT. The chain is built from TRBV10-3 and TRBJ1-1; a possible D gene is TRBD1 (6 bases). This CDR3 has 18 residues. Trimming removed 1 base at V and 1 base at J, with 19 bases between. Germline CDR1 ENHRY, CDR2 SYGVKD.

V usage is TRBV5-1 and J usage is TRBJ1-1; the D gene is possibly TRBD1 (6 bases). The CDR3 consists of 12 residues. Germline V lookup: CDR1 SGHRS, CDR2 YFSETQ. V lost 3 bases and J lost 8, with 11 bases in between. CDR3 DNA sequence: TGCGCCAGCAGCTCACCCAGGGGCGAAGCTTTCTTT. Its protein product is CASSSPRGEAFF.

The chain links TRBV27 to TRBJ2-1; a possible D gene is TRBD2 (5 bases). Per germline, CDR1 MNHEY and CDR2 SMNVEV (reference sequence). The ends were cut back, 5 bases at V and 2 bases at J, with 7 bases in the middle. This CDR3 is built from 13 residues. The CDR3 DNA is TGTGCCAGCAGTCACGGGACCTACAATGAGCAGTTCTTC. Residues: CASSHGTYNEQFF.

J is TRBJ2-7 and V is TRBV19, with TRBD2 as a possible D gene (6 bases). This CDR3 is 13 amino acids long. The V and J ends lost 5 bases and 7 bases respectively, with 15 bases between them. Germline values: CDR1 LNHDA, CDR2 SQIVND (reference sequence). For the CDR3, the DNA is TGTGCCAGTAGTCCAGGGACTCCGAGAGAGCAGTACTTC. This gives the protein CASSPGTPREQYF.

This chain links TRBV7-2 with TRBJ1-6; 9 bases are a match to TRBD1. This CDR3 has 17 amino acids. Germline V gene sequence: CDR1 SGHTA, CDR2 FQGNSA. V shed 7 bases, J shed 10 bases, and the junction held 17 bases outside the gene matches. CDR3 region: CASTTLPGGTGRSPLHF. The CDR3 bases are TGTGCCAGCACCACCCTCCCCGGGGGGACAGGGCGATCACCCCTCCACTTT. Full variable domain (rest looked up from reference TRBV7-2 and TRBJ1-6): GAGVSQSPSNKVTEKGKDVELRCDPISGHTALYWYRQSLGQGLEFLIYFQGNSAPDKSGLPSDRFSAERTGGSVSTLTIQRTQQEDSAVYLCASTTLPGGTGRSPLHFGNGTRLTVT.